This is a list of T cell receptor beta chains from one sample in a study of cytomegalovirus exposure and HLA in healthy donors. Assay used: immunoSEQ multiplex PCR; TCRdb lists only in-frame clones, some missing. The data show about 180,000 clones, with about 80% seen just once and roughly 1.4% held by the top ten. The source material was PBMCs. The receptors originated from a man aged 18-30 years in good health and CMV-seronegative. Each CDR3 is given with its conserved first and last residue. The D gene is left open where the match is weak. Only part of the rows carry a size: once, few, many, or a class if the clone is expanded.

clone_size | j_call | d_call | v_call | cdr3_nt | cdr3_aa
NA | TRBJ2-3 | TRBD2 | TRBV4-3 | TGCGCCAGCAGCCCTAGGGTAGCGGGAGGGTCAGATACGCAGTATTTT | CASSPRVAGGSDTQYF
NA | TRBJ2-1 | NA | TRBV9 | TGTGCCAGCAGCTACATACAGGGATCCTACAATGAGCAGTTCTTC | CASSYIQGSYNEQFF
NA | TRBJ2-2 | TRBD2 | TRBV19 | TGTGCCAGTAGTCCAACTAGCGGGGGGACAACCGGGGAGCTGTTTTTT | CASSPTSGGTTGELFF
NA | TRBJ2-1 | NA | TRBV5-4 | TGTGCCAGCAGCCAAAGAGGGAACAATGAGCAGTTCTTC | CASSQRGNNEQFF
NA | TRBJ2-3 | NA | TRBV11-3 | TGTGCCAGCAGCTTAGGAGTTCAGGGGCCCGCAGATACGCAGTATTTT | CASSLGVQGPADTQYF
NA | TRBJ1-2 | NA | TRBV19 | TGTGCCAGTAGCTCGCGGGAGAGAGATGGCTACACCTTC | CASSSRERDGYTF
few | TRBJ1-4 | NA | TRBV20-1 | TGCAGTGCTCCCTCGGGAGAAAAACTGTTTTTT | CSAPSGEKLFF
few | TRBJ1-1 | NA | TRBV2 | TGTGCCAGCAGTTTGACAGCGAACACTGAAGCTTTCTTT | CASSLTANTEAFF
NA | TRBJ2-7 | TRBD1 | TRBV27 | TGTGCCAGCAGTTTCTCCTCCGGGACAGTCCTCTACGAGCAGTACTTC | CASSFSSGTVLYEQYF
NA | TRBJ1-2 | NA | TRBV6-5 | TGTGCCAGCGGGGAGAGGGCCCGCTATGGCTACACCTTC | CASGERARYGYTF
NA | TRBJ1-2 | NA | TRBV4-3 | TGCGCCAGCAGCCAAGGGATCGACGGGACAAATGGGCCCGACTATGGCTACACCTTC | CASSQGIDGTNGPDYGYTF
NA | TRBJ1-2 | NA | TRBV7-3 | TGTGCCAGCAGCTTAGGAGGGATGGGAGGCTACACCTTC | CASSLGGMGGYTF
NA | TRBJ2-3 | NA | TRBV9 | TGTGCCAGCAGCGTAGAGGCGGCGGGATACACAGATACGCAGTATTTT | CASSVEAAGYTDTQYF
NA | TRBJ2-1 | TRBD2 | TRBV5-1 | TGCGCCAGCACTATGAGCGGGGTGAGCTCCTACAATGAGCAGTTCTTC | CASTMSGVSSYNEQFF
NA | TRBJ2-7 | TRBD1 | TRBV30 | TGTGCCTGGAGTGTACAGGGGGTGGACGGGGGGCAGTACTTC | CAWSVQGVDGGQYF
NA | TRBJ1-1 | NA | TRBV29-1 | TGCAGCGTTGCAAAGGGAGGGTTGAACACTGAAGCTTTCTTT | CSVAKGGLNTEAFF
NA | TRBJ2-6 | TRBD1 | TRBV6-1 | TGTGCCAGCAGTGGGGACAGGGCTGGGGCCAACGTCCTGACTTTC | CASSGDRAGANVLTF
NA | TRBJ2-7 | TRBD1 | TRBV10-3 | TGTGCCATCAAAGGACAGGGATCCGGCGAGCAGTACTTC | CAIKGQGSGEQYF
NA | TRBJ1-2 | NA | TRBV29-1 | TGCAGCGTTGAACAGGGCAACTATGGCTACACCTTC | CSVEQGNYGYTF
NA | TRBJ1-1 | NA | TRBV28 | TGTGCCAGCACAGGAACCACGAACACTGAAGCTTTCTTT | CASTGTTNTEAFF
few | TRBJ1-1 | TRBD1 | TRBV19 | TGTGCCAGTACCTCCAGACAGGGGGGCACTGAAGCTTTCTTT | CASTSRQGGTEAFF
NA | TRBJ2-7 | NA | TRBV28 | TGTGCCAGCAGTTTGGGAGGGGGGCAGTACTTC | CASSLGGGQYF
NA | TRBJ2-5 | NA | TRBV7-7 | TGTGCTAGCAGCTTAGGGCCCCACCAACCTCAAGAGACCCAGTACTTC | CASSLGPHQPQETQYF
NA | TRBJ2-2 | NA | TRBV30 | TGTGCCTGGAGTAACACAGGGTGGACCGGGGAGCTGTTTTTT | CAWSNTGWTGELFF
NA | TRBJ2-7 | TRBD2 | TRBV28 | TGTGCCAGCAGCTCTAGCGGGAGAAGCGTGGAGCAGTACTTC | CASSSSGRSVEQYF
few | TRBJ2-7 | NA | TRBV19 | TGTGCCAGTAGTATTGGGCGCTACGAGCAGTACTTC | CASSIGRYEQYF
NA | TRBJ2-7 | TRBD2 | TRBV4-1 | TGCGCCAGCAGCCTCGAGGGGCTTACTAGCGGGCTCTCCTACGAGCAGTACTTC | CASSLEGLTSGLSYEQYF
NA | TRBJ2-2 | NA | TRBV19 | TGTGCCAGTAGACCCGGGACAACGAACACCGGGGAGCTGTTTTTT | CASRPGTTNTGELFF